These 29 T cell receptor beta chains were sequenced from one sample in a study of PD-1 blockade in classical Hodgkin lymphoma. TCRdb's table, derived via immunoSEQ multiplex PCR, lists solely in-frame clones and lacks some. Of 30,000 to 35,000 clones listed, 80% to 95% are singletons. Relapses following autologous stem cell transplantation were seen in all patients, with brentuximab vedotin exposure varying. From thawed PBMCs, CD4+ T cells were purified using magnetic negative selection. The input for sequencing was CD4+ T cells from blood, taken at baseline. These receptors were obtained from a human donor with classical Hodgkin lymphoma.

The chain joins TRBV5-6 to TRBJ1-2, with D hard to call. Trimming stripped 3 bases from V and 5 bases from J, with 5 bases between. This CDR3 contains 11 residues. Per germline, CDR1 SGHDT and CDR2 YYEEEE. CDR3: CASSSGYGYTF. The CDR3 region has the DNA TGTGCCAGCAGCTCGGGTTATGGCTACACCTTC.

CDR3 in amino acids: CASSYIGSRENTIYF. In DNA, the CDR3 is TGTGCCAGCAGCTATATAGGCTCGAGGGAAAACACCATATATTTT. J is TRBJ1-3 and V is TRBV5-7; D is ambiguous. TRBV5-7 falls under the ORF class, with uncertain function. V lost 3 bases, J lost 6 bases, and 16 bases lay in between. The length of the CDR3 is 15 residues.

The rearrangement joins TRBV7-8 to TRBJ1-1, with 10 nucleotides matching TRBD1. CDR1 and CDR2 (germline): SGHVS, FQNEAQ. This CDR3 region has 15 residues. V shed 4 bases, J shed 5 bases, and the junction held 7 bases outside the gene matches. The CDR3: CASSSTGGRETEAFF. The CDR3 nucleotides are TGTGCCAGCAGCTCGACAGGGGGCAGGGAGACTGAAGCTTTCTTT.

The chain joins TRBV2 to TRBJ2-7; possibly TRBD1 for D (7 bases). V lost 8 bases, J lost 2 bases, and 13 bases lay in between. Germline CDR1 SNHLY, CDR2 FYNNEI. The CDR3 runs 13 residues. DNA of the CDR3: TGTGCCAGCGGGGGGACAGCTACCTACGAGCAGTACTTC. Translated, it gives CASGGTATYEQYF.

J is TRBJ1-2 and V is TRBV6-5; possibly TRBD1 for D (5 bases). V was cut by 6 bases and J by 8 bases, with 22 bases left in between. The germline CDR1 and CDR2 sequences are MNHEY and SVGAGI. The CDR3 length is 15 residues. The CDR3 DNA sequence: TGTGCCAGCAGCCGCCGGGGCATTGCCCTGAGGGGCTACACCTTC. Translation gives CASSRRGIALRGYTF.

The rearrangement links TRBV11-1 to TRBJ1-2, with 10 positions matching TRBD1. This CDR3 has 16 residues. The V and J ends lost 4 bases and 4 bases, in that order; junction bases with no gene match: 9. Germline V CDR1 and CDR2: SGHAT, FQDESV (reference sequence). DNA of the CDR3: TGTGCCAGCAGCTCCCCATCCGGGACAGGGGCCTATGGCTACACCTTC. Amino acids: CASSSPSGTGAYGYTF.

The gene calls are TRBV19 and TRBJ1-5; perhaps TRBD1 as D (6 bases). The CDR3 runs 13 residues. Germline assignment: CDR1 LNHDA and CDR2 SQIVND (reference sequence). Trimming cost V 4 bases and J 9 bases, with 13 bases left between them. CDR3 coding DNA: TGTGCCAGTAGTACAAATTACAGGGCGCCCCAGCATTTT. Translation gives CASSTNYRAPQHF.

This CDR3 reads CSAREHEQFF. The CDR3, as DNA: TGCAGTGCTAGAGAGCACGAGCAGTTCTTC. V is TRBV20-1 and J is TRBJ2-1; D remains ambiguous. Trimming stripped 0 bases from V and 10 bases from J, with 4 bases between. Germline assignment: CDR1 DFQATT and CDR2 SNEGSKA (reference sequence). This CDR3 spans 10 amino acids.

In DNA, the CDR3 is TGTGCCAGCAAAGGACAATCGACCTCTGGGGCCAACGTCCTGACTTTC. Protein product: CASKGQSTSGANVLTF. The chain links TRBV27 to TRBJ2-6, with D maybe TRBD1 (5 bases). CDR3 length: 16 amino acids. Trimming took off 7 bases at V and 0 bases at J, with 13 bases between the two ends. From germline, CDR1 is MNHEY and CDR2 SMNVEV (reference sequence).

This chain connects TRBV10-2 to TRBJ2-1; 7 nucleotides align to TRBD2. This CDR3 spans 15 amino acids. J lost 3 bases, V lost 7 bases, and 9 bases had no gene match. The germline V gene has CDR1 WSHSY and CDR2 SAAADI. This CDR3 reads CASIAASGNYNEQFF. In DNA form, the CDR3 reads TGCGCCAGCATAGCCGCTAGCGGAAACTACAATGAGCAGTTCTTC.

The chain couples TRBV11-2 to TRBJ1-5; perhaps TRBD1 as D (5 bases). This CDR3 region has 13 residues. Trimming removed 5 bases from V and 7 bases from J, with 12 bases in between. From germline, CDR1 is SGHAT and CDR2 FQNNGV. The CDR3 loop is CASSTRVYQPQHF. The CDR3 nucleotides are TGTGCCAGCAGCACCAGGGTTTACCAGCCCCAGCATTTT.

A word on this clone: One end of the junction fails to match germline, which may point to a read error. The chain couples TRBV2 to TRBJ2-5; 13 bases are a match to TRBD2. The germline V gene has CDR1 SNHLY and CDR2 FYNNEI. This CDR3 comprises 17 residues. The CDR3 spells CASSELGIELAGGVVNF. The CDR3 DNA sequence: TGTGCCAGCAGTGAACTGGGGATTGAACTAGCGGGAGGGGTCGTAAACTTC.

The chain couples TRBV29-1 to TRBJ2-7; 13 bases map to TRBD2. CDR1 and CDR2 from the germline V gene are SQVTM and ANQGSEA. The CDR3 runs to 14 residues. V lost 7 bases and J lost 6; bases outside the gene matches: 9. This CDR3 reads CSARTSGSSAEQYF. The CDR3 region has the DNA TGCAGCGCTAGGACTAGCGGGAGTTCGGCCGAGCAGTACTTC.

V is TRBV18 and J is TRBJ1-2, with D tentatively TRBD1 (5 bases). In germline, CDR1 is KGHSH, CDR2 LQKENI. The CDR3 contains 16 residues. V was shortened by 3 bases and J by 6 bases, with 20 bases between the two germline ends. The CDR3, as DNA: TGTGCCAGCTCACCCGCGAGCGGGGGGTATCGGGATGGCTACACCTTC. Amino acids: CASSPASGGYRDGYTF.

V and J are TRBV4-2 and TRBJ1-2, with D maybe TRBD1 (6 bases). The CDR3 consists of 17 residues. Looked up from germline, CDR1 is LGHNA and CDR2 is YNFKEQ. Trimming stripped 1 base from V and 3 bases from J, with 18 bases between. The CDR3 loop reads CASSQVSGPGVHYGYTF. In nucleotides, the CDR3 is TGTGCCAGCAGCCAAGTATCGGGCCCAGGGGTACACTATGGCTACACCTTC.

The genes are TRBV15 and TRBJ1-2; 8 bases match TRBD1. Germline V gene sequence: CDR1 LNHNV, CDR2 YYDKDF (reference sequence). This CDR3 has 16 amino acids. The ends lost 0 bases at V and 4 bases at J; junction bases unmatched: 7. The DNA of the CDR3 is TGTGCCACCAGCAGAGATTTCAACAGGGGGGGCTATGGCTACACCTTC. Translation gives CATSRDFNRGGYGYTF. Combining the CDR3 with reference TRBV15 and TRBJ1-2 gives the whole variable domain DAMVIQNPRYQVTQFGKPVTLSCSQTLNHNVMYWYQQKSSQAPKLLFHYYDKDFNNEADTPDNFQSRRPNTSFCFLDIRSPGLGDTAMYLCATSRDFNRGGYGYTFGSGTRLTVV.

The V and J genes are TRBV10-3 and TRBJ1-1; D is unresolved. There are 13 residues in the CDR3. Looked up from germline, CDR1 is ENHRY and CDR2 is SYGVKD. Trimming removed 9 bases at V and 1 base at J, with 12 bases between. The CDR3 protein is CAIRGLPNTEAFF. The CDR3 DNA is TGTGCCATACGTGGGCTGCCGAACACTGAAGCTTTCTTT.

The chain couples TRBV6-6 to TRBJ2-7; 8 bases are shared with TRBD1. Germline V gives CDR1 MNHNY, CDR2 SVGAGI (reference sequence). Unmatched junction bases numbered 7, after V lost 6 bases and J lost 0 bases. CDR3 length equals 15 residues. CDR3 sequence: CASSTRTGSSYEQYF. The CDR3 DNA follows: TGTGCCAGCAGCACCCGGACAGGGAGCTCCTACGAGCAGTACTTC.

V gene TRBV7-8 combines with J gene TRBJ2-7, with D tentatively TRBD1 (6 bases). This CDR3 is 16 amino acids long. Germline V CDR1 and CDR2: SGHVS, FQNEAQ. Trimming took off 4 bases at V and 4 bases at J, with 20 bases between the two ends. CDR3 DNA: TGTGCCAGCAGCTATAGCTTAGCTGGGGACAAATACGAGCAGTACTTC. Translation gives CASSYSLAGDKYEQYF.

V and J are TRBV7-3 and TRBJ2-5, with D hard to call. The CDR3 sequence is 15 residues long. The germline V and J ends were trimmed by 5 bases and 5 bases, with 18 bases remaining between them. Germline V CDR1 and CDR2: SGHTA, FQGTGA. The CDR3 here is CASSRARRGGETQYF. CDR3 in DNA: TGTGCCAGCAGCCGGGCCAGGAGAGGTGGGGAGACCCAGTACTTC.

CDR3 sequence reads: CASSQDNRAGQPQHF. DNA for the CDR3: TGCGCCAGCAGCCAAGACAACAGGGCGGGCCAGCCCCAGCATTTT. The rearrangement joins TRBV4-1 to TRBJ1-5; D may be TRBD1 (6 bases). V lost 0 bases to trimming and J lost 7 bases, with 13 bases between them. Germline loops: CDR1 MGHRA, CDR2 YSYEKL. This CDR3 spans 15 amino acids.

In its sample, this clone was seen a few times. The CDR3 sequence is CASSLIRDTNGYTF. The DNA for the CDR3 is TGTGCCAGCAGCTTAATACGGGACACAAATGGCTACACCTTC. The chain is built from TRBV11-1 and TRBJ1-2; D possibly corresponds to TRBD1 (6 bases). The germline gives CDR1 SGHAT, CDR2 FQDESV (reference sequence). This CDR3 spans 14 amino acids. V was cut by 2 bases and J by 6 bases, with 13 bases left in between. Complete variable domain (other parts from reference TRBV11-1 and TRBJ1-2): EAEVAQSPRYKITEKSQAVAFWCDPISGHATLYWYRQILGQGPELLVQFQDESVVDDSQLPKDRFSAERLKGVDSTLKIQPAELGDSAMYLCASSLIRDTNGYTFGSGTRLTVV.

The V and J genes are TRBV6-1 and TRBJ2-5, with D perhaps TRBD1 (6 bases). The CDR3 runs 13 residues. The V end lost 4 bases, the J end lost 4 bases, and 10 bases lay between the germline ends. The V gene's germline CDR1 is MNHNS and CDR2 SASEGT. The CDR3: CASSGWGLETQYF. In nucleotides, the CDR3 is TGTGCCAGCAGTGGTTGGGGGCTAGAGACCCAGTACTTC.

The CDR3, as DNA: TGTGCCAGCAGTTACGGAGGACCCTATGTCAATGAGCAGTTCTTC. Protein product: CASSYGGPYVNEQFF. This rearrangement joins TRBV6-5 to TRBJ2-1; tentative D call: TRBD2 (5 bases). There are 15 residues in the CDR3. From germline, CDR1 is MNHEY and CDR2 SVGAGI. Trimming shortened V by 2 bases and J by 6 bases, and 14 bases separated the two germline ends.

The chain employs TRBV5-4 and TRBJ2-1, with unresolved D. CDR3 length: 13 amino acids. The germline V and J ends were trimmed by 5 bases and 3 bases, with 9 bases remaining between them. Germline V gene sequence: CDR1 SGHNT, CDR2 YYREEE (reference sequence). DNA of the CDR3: TGTGCCAGCAGGGCTGATCGCTACAATGAGCAGTTCTTC. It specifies CASRADRYNEQFF.

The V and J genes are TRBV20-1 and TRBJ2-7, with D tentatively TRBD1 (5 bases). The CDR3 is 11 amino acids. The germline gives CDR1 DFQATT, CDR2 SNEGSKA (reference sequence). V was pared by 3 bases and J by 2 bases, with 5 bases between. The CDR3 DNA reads TGCAGTGCTAGGGGGCCCTACGAGCAGTACTTC. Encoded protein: CSARGPYEQYF.

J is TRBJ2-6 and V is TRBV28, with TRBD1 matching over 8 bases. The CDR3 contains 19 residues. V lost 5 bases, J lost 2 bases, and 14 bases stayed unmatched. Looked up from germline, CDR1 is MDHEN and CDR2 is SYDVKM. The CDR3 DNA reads TGTGCCAGCAGTACTCCCTCCCCAGGGGGCGTAGCTGGGGCCAACGTCCTGACTTTC. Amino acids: CASSTPSPGGVAGANVLTF.

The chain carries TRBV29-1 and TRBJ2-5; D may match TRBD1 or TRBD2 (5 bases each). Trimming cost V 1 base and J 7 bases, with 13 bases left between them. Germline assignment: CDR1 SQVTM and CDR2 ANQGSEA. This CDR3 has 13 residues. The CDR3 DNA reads TGCAGCGTTGAAGGGAACCGAGGGGCGACCCAGTACTTC. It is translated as CSVEGNRGATQYF.

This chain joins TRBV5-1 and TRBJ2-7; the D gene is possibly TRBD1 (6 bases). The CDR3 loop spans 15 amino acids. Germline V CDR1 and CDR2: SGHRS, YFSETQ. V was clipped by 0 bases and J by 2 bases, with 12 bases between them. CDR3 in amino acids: CASSLAQGFTYEQYF. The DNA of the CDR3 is TGCGCCAGCAGCTTGGCCCAGGGGTTTACCTACGAGCAGTACTTC.